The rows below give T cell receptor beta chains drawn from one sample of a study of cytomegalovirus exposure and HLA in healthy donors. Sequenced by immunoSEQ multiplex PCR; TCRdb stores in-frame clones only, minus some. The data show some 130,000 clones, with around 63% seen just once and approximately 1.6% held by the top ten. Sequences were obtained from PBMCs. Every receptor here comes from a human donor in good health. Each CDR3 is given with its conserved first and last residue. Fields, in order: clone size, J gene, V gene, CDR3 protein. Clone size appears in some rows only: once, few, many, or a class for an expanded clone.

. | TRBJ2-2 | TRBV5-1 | CASRWLAGAPGELFF
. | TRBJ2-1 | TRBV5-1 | CASSWGTASSYNEQFF
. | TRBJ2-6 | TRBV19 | CASSSPGQGFSGANVLTF
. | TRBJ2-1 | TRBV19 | CASKVAGGYNEQFF
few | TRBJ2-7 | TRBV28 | CASSFLDSPTYEQYF
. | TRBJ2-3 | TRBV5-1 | CASSLFPSGASTDTQYF
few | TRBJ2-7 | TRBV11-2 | CASSSILAVYEQYF
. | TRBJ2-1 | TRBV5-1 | CASSSPQGPGTSRNEQFF
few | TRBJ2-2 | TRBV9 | CASSRTSGTKNTGELFF
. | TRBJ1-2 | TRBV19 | CASSTRTGAAVYGYTF
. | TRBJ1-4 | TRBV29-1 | CSVIRDTSTNEKLFF
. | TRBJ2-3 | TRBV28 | CASTPWGGREGPPDTQYF
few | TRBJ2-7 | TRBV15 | CATSRVLELAGEQYF
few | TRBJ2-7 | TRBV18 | CASSLIAVGGHVDEQYF
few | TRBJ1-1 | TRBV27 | CASFTGSNTEAFF
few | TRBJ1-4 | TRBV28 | CASRDRVNNEKLFF
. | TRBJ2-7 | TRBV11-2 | CASSSDGRGTYEQYF
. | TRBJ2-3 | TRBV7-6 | CASSGRASTDTQYF
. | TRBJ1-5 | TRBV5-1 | CASSLGGGREPQHF
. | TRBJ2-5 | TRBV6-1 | CASRDRGGLQETQYF
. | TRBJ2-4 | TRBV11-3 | CASSTGLRKNIQYF
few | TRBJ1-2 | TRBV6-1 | CAVGGGKAYGYTF
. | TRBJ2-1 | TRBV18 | CASSLLDRGGEQFF
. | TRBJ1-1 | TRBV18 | CASSPGTGSNTEAFF
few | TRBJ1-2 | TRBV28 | CASQSVVYGYTF
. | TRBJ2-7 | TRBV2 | CATTGDSYEQYF
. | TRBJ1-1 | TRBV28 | CASSTADTQPEAFF